These T cell receptor beta chains were read from a single sample in a study of T cell repertoires in cytomegalovirus infection. TCRdb re-analysed the reads in MiXCR, keeping a single row per CDR3 protein. The sample has some 800,000 distinct CDR3 sequences, over 25% seen once; the top ten hold approximately 13%. Their antigen targets remain unknown. The material sequenced was cultured CD8+ T cells from PBMCs, taken from culture after CMV antigen stimulation. These receptors were collected from a human donor in good health (CMV status not recorded). Some clones in this sample may be carry-over from other donors' samples. CDR3s include the opening cysteine and the closing phenylalanine or tryptophan. The order of the fields is D gene, V gene, J gene, clone size, CDR3 protein, CDR3 DNA. A D gene is named only where the DNA matches it firmly. Clone size is not always given. Where it is, it says once, few, many or a class for expanded clones.

>TRBD1|TRBV15|TRBJ1-3|few
CATRDRGTSGNTIYF
TGTGCCACCCGGGACAGGGGGACCTCTGGAAACACCATATATTTT
>NA|TRBV7-9|TRBJ1-1|NA
CASSSGQIEAFF
TGTGCCAGCAGCTCCGGACAGATCGAAGCTTTCTTT
>TRBD1|TRBV4-2|TRBJ1-6|NA
CASSQGTGDDSPLHF
TGTGCCAGCAGCCAGGGGACAGGGGATGATTCACCCCTCCACTTT
>NA|TRBV7-8|TRBJ1-1|many
CASSLEGGFAEAFF
TGTGCCAGCAGCTTAGAGGGGGGCTTCGCTGAAGCTTTCTTT
>NA|TRBV6-5|TRBJ1-5|NA
CASSSHPRADQPQHF
TGTGCCAGCAGTTCCCACCCGAGGGCGGATCAGCCCCAGCATTTT
>NA|TRBV12-3/TRBV12-4|TRBJ2-2|many
CASSFDLLRGNTGELFF
TGTGCCAGCAGTTTTGACCTCTTGAGGGGGAACACCGGGGAGCTGTTTTTT
>NA|TRBV2|TRBJ2-3|once
CATLRRDTDTQYF
TGTGCCACCCTGCGTAGGGACACAGATACGCAGTATTTT
>TRBD2|TRBV9|TRBJ2-4|NA
CASSVGGVKNIQYF
TGTGCCAGCAGCGTCGGGGGGGTTAAAAACATTCAGTACTTC
>NA|TRBV5-1|TRBJ1-5|NA
CASSSEEGVQPQHF
TGCGCCAGCAGCTCCGAGGAGGGGGTTCAGCCCCAGCATTTT
>NA|TRBV7-8|TRBJ2-1|NA
CASSLGGPLYNEQFF
TGTGCCAGCAGCCTCGGGGGCCCCCTTTACAATGAGCAGTTCTTC
>TRBD2|TRBV7-2|TRBJ2-5|few
CASSLPGTSGGLGQETQYF
TGTGCCAGCAGCCTCCCCGGGACTAGCGGGGGTCTAGGACAAGAGACCCAGTACTTC
>NA|TRBV29-1|TRBJ2-4|few
CSVLEGRNIQYF
TGCAGCGTCTTAGAAGGGAGAAACATTCAGTACTTC
>NA|TRBV6-5|TRBJ2-7|NA
CASRYYGTGEQYF
TGTGCCAGCAGATATTACGGAACAGGCGAGCAGTACTTC
>NA|TRBV12-3/TRBV12-4|TRBJ1-4|many
CASSRDRFREKLFF
TGTGCCAGCAGTCGTGACAGGTTTCGCGAAAAACTGTTTTTT